The 12 T cell receptor beta chains presented below share a single source sample, sequenced in a study of T cell responses to AZD1222 COVID-19 vaccine. The table came from immunoSEQ multiplex PCR; TCRdb's copy has only in-frame clones and leaves some out. The sample records about 150,000 clones, 92% being singletons. The starting material was peripheral blood, obtained 28 days after the second AZD1222 dose. The receptors derive from an adult who received the AZD1222 COVID-19 vaccine.

V and J are TRBV23-1 and TRBJ2-1, with D possibly called TRBD1 or TRBD2 (5 bases each). TRBV23-1 is an ORF for which the function is uncertain. The CDR3 runs to 21 residues. V lost 4 bases and J 5 bases, leaving 33 bases between the germline ends. This chain's CDR3 is CASSPISGTGNNLRTNNEQFF. The CDR3 coding sequence is TGCGCCAGCAGTCCAATCTCGGGGACGGGGAATAATCTACGAACCAACAATGAGCAGTTCTTC.

The rearrangement uses TRBV4-1 and TRBJ1-2; D gene uncertain. Trimming pared 0 bases from V and 3 bases from J, leaving 17 bases between. There are 17 residues in the CDR3. Germline CDR1 reads MGHRA; CDR2 reads YSYEKL. CDR3 coding DNA: TGCGCCAGCAGCCAAGAATTTCCCGGTGGTCTGGACTATGGCTACACCTTC. Translating it yields CASSQEFPGGLDYGYTF.

The chain couples TRBV4-2 to TRBJ1-2; 8 bases are shared with TRBD1. There are 14 residues in the CDR3. Germline CDR1 is LGHNA and CDR2 is YNFKEQ. J gave up 5 bases and V 4 bases, and 6 bases lay outside the gene matches. In nucleotides, the CDR3 is TGTGCCAGCAGCCGGACAGGGACGGTTTATGGCTACACCTTC. This gives the protein CASSRTGTVYGYTF.

The chain couples TRBV7-2 to TRBJ1-1; D gene ambiguous. The V gene's germline CDR1 is SGHTA and CDR2 FQGNSA. The germline V and J ends were trimmed by 5 bases and 6 bases, with 13 bases remaining between them. The CDR3 runs 13 residues. As DNA, the CDR3 is TGTGCCAGCAGCCCCGGCGGCTTGGCTGAAGCTTTCTTT. Translating it yields CASSPGGLAEAFF.

This clone was picked up one time. The chain recombines TRBV6-2 or TRBV6-3 with TRBJ1-2, with D unresolved. Per the germline V gene, CDR1 is MNHEY and CDR2 is SVGEGT. V dropped 5 bases and J dropped 3 bases, with 16 bases sitting between them. The CDR3 consists of 15 residues. Here the CDR3 DNA reads TGTGCCAGCAGTGACCCACCTAGACCAGACTATGGCTACACCTTC. Translating it yields CASSDPPRPDYGYTF.

The V gene is TRBV6-5, the J gene TRBJ2-2; 7 bases fit TRBD2. Germline V CDR1 and CDR2: MNHEY, SVGAGI. This CDR3 has 15 amino acids. After removal of 7 bases from V and 4 bases from J, the junction contained 9 bases not matched to a gene. CDR3 in DNA: TGTGCCAGCAACCCTTGGCGGGGGATCACCGGGGAGCTGTTTTTT. Translation: CASNPWRGITGELFF.

The chain is built from TRBV28 and TRBJ2-7; 8 bases align to TRBD1. CDR3 size: 16 residues. Germline assignment: CDR1 MDHEN and CDR2 SYDVKM. J lost 1 base, V lost 4 bases, and 9 bases had no gene match. Here the CDR3 reads CASSSPGQGSSYEQYF. The CDR3 nucleotides read TGTGCCAGCAGTTCCCCCGGACAGGGCTCATCCTACGAGCAGTACTTC.

The rearrangement uses TRBV27 and TRBJ2-7; D perhaps matches TRBD1 (7 bases). The CDR3 is 13 amino acids. With 7 bases removed from V and 6 bases from J, the gap between germline ends came to 16 bases. The germline V gene encodes CDR1 MNHEY and CDR2 SMNVEV (reference sequence). In nucleotides, the CDR3 is TGTGCCAGCACCAAACAGGGGCGGGGCGAGCAGTACTTC. Protein: CASTKQGRGEQYF.

The chain couples TRBV5-6 to TRBJ2-7; TRBD1 matches 8 bases. J was trimmed by 1 base and V by 4 bases; bases with no gene match: 10. Per germline, CDR1 SGHDT and CDR2 YYEEEE. This CDR3 contains 16 residues. CDR3 nucleotide sequence: TGTGCCAGCAGCCTCCGGCAGGGGGCCTATTCCTACGAGCAGTACTTC. Encoded protein: CASSLRQGAYSYEQYF.

The gene calls are TRBV28 and TRBJ2-1; 11 bases map to TRBD2. Germline CDR1 and CDR2: MDHEN and SYDVKM. The CDR3 loop spans 15 amino acids. Trimming removed 7 bases from V and 7 bases from J; junction bases left unmatched: 9. The CDR3 loop reads CASTLGTSGTNEQFF. The CDR3 nucleotides read TGTGCCAGCACCTTGGGGACTAGCGGTACGAATGAGCAGTTCTTC. The variable domain in full, completed from reference TRBV28 and TRBJ2-1, reads DVKVTQSSRYLVKRTGEKVFLECVQDMDHENMFWYRQDPGLGLRLIYFSYDVKMKEKGDIPEGYSVSREKKERFSLILESASTNQTSMYLCASTLGTSGTNEQFFGPGTRLTVL.

The chain combines TRBV28 with TRBJ2-1; D uncertain. The CDR3 loop spans 17 amino acids. Trimming cost V 1 base and J 0 bases, with 13 bases left between them. CDR1 MDHEN and CDR2 SYDVKM come from the germline V gene. CDR3 in DNA: TGTGCCAGCAGTTTATCCCTTAGAGCGAACTCCTACAATGAGCAGTTCTTC. Protein: CASSLSLRANSYNEQFF.

This clone has more than one count but fewer than ten. The CDR3 region is CASSFRGDTQYF. The CDR3 DNA reads as TGTGCCAGTTCGTTTCGTGGAGATACGCAGTATTTT. This sequence joins TRBV19 and TRBJ2-3; no reliable D call. CDR1 and CDR2 from the germline V gene are LNHDA and SQIVND (reference sequence). The CDR3 has 12 amino acids. Trimming removed 8 bases at V and 5 bases at J, with 11 bases between.